The 3 T cell receptor beta chains in this list originate from one sample, sequenced in a study of long-term antiretroviral therapy in people with HIV. Assay version v3.0 of immunoSEQ was used, and it was run at survey level. TCRdb's copy holds only in-frame clones and misses some; the assay was immunoSEQ multiplex PCR. The data show about 26,000 clones, with 86% seen just once and around 5.2% held by the top ten. This material consisted of unsorted PBMCs, taken 2.6 to 2.8 years after starting antiretroviral therapy. All receptors come from a man aged 40-49 years with HIV.

The chain recombines TRBV28 with TRBJ1-2, with 10 bases matching TRBD1. The V gene's germline CDR1 is MDHEN and CDR2 SYDVKM. V lost 7 bases and J lost 4; bases outside the gene matches: 6. The CDR3 is made up of 14 amino acids. The CDR3 reads CASTRGQGSYGYTF. The CDR3 DNA reads TGTGCCAGCACGAGGGGACAGGGGAGCTATGGCTACACCTTC.

The chain employs TRBV1 and TRBJ1-1. TRBV1 is a pseudogene segment. CDR3 size: 16 residues. CDR3 nucleotide sequence: TGCACCAGCAGCCAACAGAGGAGGCCTATGAACACTGAAGCTTTCTTT. This gives the protein CTSSQQRRPMNTEAFF.

This chain links TRBV6-1 with TRBJ1-5; D ambiguous. Looked up from germline, CDR1 is MNHNS and CDR2 is SASEGT. The CDR3 has 14 amino acids. V lost 8 bases and J lost 2, with 13 bases in between. The CDR3 sequence: CASLGMYGNQPQHF. The CDR3 DNA is TGTGCCAGCCTCGGGATGTACGGCAATCAGCCCCAGCATTTT.